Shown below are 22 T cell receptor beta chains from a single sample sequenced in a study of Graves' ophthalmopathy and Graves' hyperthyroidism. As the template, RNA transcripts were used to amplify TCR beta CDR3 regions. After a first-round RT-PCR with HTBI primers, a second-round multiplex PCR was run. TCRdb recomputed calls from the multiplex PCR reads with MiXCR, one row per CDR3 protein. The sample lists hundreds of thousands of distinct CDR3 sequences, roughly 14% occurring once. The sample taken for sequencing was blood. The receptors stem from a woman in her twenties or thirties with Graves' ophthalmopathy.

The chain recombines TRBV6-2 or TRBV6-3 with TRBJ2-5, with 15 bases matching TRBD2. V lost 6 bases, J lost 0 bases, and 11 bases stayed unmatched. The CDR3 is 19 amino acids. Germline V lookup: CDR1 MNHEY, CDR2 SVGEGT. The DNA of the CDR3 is TGTGCCAGCAGCTTAGCCCCGGGACTAGCGGGAGGCTACCAAGAGACCCAGTACTTC. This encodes CASSLAPGLAGGYQETQYF.

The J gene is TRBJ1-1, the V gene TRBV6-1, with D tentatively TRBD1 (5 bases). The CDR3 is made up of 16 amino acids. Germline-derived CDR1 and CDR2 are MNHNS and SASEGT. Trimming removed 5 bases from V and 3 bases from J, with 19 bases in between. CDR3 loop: CASSTGRASRHTEAFF. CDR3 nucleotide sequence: TGTGCCAGCAGTACGGGGCGGGCCAGTAGGCACACTGAAGCTTTCTTT.

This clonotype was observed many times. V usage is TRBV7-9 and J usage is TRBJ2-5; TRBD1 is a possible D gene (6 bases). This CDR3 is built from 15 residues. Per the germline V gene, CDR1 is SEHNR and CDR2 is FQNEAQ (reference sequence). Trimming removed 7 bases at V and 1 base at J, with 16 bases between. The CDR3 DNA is TGTGCCAGCATCGAGATATTGGACAGCCAAGAGACCCAGTACTTC. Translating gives CASIEILDSQETQYF.

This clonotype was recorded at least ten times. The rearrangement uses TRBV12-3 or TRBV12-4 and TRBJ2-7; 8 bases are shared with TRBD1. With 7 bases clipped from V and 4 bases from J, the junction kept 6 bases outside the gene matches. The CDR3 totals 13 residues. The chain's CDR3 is CASTQTGVYEQYF. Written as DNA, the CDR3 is TGTGCCAGCACCCAGACAGGGGTTTACGAGCAGTACTTC.

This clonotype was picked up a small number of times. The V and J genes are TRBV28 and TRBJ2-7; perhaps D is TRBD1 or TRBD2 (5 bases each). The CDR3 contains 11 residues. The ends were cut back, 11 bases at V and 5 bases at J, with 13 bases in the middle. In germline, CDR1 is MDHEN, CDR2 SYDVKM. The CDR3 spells CAEGHGNEQYF. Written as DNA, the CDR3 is TGTGCCGAGGGGCACGGTAACGAGCAGTACTTC.

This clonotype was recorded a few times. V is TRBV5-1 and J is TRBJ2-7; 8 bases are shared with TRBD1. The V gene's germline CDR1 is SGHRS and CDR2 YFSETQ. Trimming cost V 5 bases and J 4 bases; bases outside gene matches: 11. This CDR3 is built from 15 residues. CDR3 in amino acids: CASRPPQGALYEQYF. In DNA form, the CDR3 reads TGCGCCAGCAGACCCCCTCAGGGGGCCCTGTACGAGCAGTACTTC. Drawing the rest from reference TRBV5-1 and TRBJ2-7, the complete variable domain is KAGVTQTPRYLIKTRGQQVTLSCSPISGHRSVSWYQQTPGQGLQFLFEYFSETQRNKGNFPGRFSGRQFSNSRSEMNVSTLELGDSALYLCASRPPQGALYEQYFGPGTRLTVT.

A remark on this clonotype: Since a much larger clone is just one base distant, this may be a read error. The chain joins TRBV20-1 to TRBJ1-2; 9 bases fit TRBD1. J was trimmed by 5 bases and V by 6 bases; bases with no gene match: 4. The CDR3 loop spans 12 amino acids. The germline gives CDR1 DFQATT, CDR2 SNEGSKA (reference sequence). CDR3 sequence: CSASGTGYGYTF. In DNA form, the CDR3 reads TGCAGTGCCAGCGGGACAGGGTATGGCTACACCTTC.

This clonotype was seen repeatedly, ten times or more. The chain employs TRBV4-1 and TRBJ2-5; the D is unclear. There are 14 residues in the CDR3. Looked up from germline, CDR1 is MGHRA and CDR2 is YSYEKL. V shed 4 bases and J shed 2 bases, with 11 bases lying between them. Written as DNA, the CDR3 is TGCGCCAGCAGCCGGACCGGTAGGCAAGAGACCCAGTACTTC. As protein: CASSRTGRQETQYF.

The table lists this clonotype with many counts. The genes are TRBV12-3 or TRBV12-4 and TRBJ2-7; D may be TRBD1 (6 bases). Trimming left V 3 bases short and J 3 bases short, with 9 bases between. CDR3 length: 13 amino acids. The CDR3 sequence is CASSFRDNYEQYF. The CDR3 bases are TGTGCCAGCAGTTTTCGGGACAACTACGAGCAGTACTTC.

CDR3 DNA sequence: TGTGCCAGCAGGCCGACTCTACCCGGGGAGCTGTTTTTT. Protein product: CASRPTLPGELFF. This chain connects TRBV3-1 to TRBJ2-2; no definite D call. This CDR3 has 13 amino acids. Trimming removed 6 bases at V and 6 bases at J, with 11 bases between. Looked up from germline, CDR1 is LGHDT and CDR2 is YNNKEL (reference sequence).

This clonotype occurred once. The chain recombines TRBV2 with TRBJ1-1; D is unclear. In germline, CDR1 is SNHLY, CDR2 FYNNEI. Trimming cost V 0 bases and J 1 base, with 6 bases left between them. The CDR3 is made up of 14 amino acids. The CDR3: CASSEARKNTEAFF. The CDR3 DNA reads TGTGCCAGCAGTGAAGCTCGGAAGAACACTGAAGCTTTCTTT.

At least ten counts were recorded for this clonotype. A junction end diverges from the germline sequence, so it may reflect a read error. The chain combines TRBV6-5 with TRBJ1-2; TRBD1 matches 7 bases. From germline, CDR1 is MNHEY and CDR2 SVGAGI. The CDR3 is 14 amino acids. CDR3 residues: CASSDSQGSGGYTF. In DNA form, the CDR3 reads TGTGCCAGCAGTGACTCACAGGGGAGCGGTGGCTACACCTTC.

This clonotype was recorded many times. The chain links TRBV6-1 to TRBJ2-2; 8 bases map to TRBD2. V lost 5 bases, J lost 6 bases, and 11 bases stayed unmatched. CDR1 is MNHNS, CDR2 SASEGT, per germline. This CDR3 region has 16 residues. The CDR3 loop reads CASSRTSGLGSGELFF. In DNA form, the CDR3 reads TGTGCCAGCAGTCGGACTTCGGGACTAGGATCCGGGGAGCTGTTTTTT.

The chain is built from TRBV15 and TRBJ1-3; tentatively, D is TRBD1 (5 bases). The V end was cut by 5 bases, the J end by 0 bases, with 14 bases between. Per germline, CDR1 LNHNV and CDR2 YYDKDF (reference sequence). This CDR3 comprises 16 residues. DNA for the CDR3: TGTGCCACCAGCCGCCTCGGGGCGTTCTCTGGAAACACCATATATTTT. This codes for CATSRLGAFSGNTIYF.

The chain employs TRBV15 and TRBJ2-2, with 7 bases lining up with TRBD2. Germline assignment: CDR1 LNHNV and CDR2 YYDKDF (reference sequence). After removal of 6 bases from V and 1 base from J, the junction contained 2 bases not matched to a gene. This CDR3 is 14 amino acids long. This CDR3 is CATRERGNTGELFF. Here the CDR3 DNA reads TGTGCCACCAGGGAGCGGGGGAACACCGGGGAGCTGTTTTTT.

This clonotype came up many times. The CDR3 sequence: CASSSGLKETQYF. CDR3 bases: TGTGCCAGCAGCTCCGGACTAAAAGAGACCCAGTACTTC. This chain joins TRBV7-8 and TRBJ2-5; D possibly corresponds to TRBD2 (6 bases). This CDR3 contains 13 residues. Trimming shortened V by 4 bases and J by 3 bases, and 9 bases separated the two germline ends. Germline CDR1 and CDR2: SGHVS and FQNEAQ.

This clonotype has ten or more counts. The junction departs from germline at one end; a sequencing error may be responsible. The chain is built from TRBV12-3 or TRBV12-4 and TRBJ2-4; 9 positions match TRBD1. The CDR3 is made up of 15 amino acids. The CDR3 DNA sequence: TGTGCCGGCAGTTTACAGGGGGCCGCCAAAAACATTCAGTACTTC. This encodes CAGSLQGAAKNIQYF.

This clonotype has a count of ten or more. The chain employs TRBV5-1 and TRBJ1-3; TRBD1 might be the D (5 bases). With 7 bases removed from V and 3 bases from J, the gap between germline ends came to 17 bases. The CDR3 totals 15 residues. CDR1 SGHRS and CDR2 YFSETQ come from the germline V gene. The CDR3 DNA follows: TGCGCCAGCCGTCGCTCCGGGACGGATGGAAACACCATATATTTT. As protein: CASRRSGTDGNTIYF.

The CDR3 DNA follows: TGTGCCAGCAGAATCGCCGGGACTAGAGACGGGGAGCTGTTTTTT. As protein: CASRIAGTRDGELFF. This chain links TRBV7-9 with TRBJ2-2; TRBD2 matches 8 bases. Germline V lookup: CDR1 SEHNR, CDR2 FQNEAQ (reference sequence). This CDR3 is built from 15 residues. V shed 6 bases and J 7 bases; nucleotides not matched to a gene: 10.

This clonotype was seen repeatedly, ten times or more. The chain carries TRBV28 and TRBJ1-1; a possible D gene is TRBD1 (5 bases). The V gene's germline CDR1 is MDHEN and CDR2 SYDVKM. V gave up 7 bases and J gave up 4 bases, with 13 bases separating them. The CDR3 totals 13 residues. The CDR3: CASTTVLVTEAFF. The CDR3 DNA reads TGTGCCAGCACGACAGTTTTGGTCACTGAAGCTTTCTTT.

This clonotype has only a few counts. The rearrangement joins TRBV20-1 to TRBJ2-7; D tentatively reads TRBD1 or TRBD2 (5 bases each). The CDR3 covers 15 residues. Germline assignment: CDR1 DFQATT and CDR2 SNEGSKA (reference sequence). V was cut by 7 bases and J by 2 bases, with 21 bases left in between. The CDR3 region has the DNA TGCAGTGGCCCGGGGCCTCCCGGGGAGCCCTACGAGCAGTACTTC. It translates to CSGPGPPGEPYEQYF.

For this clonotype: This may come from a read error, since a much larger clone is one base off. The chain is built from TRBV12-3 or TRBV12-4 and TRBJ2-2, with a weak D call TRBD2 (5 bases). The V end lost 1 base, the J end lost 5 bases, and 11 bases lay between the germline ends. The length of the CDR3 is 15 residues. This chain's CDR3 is CASSLVTGRTGELFF. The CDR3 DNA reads TGTGCCAGCAGTTTAGTCACGGGAAGGACCGGGGAGCTGTTTTTT.